A single sample is the source of the 28 T cell receptor beta chains below, sequenced in a study of T cells in Graves' hyperthyroidism and ophthalmopathy. Amplification yielded TCR beta CDR3 regions, with RNA transcripts as the source. Researchers ran a first-round RT-PCR on the TCR CDR3 using the HTBI primer set. Each CDR3 protein is one row after TCRdb ran MiXCR on the multiplex PCR reads. The data contain 300,000 to 350,000 distinct CDR3 sequences, roughly 14% of them singletons. Sequenced: blood. These receptors originate from a woman in her thirties with Graves' hyperthyroidism.

The rearrangement links TRBV6-1 to TRBJ2-1; D is perhaps TRBD1 or TRBD2 (5 bases each). With 5 bases removed from V and 6 bases from J, the gap between germline ends came to 14 bases. The CDR3 sequence is 14 residues long. The germline gives CDR1 MNHNS, CDR2 SASEGT. The CDR3 sequence: CASSPGTTPNEQFF. CDR3 nucleotides: TGTGCCAGCAGTCCCGGGACCACTCCCAATGAGCAGTTCTTC.

In its sample, this clonotype was seen a few times. The chain uses TRBV5-6 and TRBJ2-5, with TRBD1 as a possible D gene (5 bases). Germline loops: CDR1 SGHDT, CDR2 YYEEEE. The CDR3 consists of 18 residues. The V gene lost 4 bases and the J gene lost 5 bases, with 27 bases spanning the gap. The CDR3 bases are TGTGCCAGCAGCCTGAAAAAGCGCAGGGTCATCCCTCAGGAGACCCAGTACTTC. Its translation: CASSLKKRRVIPQETQYF.

At least ten counts were recorded for this clonotype. The chain combines TRBV7-2 with TRBJ2-2; D uncertain. CDR1 and CDR2 (germline): SGHTA, FQGNSA. V gave up 5 bases and J gave up 4 bases, with 14 bases separating them. The CDR3 sequence is 15 residues long. CDR3 sequence (DNA): TGTGCCAGCAGCCGAGAGAGCTGGGCCACCGGGGAGCTGTTTTTT. It codes for CASSRESWATGELFF. Full variable domain (outside the CDR3, taken from reference TRBV7-2 and TRBJ2-2): GAGVSQSPSNKVTEKGKDVELRCDPISGHTALYWYRQSLGQGLEFLIYFQGNSAPDKSGLPSDRFSAERTGGSVSTLTIQRTQQEDSAVYLCASSRESWATGELFFGEGSRLTVL.

The chain is built from TRBV6-1 and TRBJ2-3, with 10 bases identical to TRBD1. Trimming at V came to 11 bases and at J to 1 base, leaving 6 bases not matched to a gene. This CDR3 contains 14 residues. CDR1 and CDR2 from the germline V gene are MNHNS and SASEGT. CDR3 DNA: TGTGCCGGCCGGGACAGGGGAGGCACAGATACGCAGTATTTT. Translating it yields CAGRDRGGTDTQYF.

A word on this clonotype: This sequence may be a read error, since a much larger clone differs from it by one base. The chain has TRBV4-2 and TRBJ1-1, with D perhaps TRBD1 (5 bases). Trimming removed 1 base from V and 2 bases from J, with 5 bases in between. CDR1 and CDR2 (germline): LGHNA, YNFKEQ. The CDR3 length is 13 residues. DNA for the CDR3: TGTGCCAGCAGCCAAGGGACAAACACTGAAGCTTTCTTT. Amino acids: CASSQGTNTEAFF.

This clonotype has a count of ten or more. CDR3 sequence: CASSYGRGGGLTYEQYF. The CDR3, as DNA: TGTGCCAGCAGTTACGGCAGGGGTGGCGGCTTAACCTACGAGCAGTACTTC. This chain connects TRBV6-2 or TRBV6-3 to TRBJ2-7, with a tentative D call TRBD1 (6 bases). Trimming removed 2 bases at V and 2 bases at J, with 19 bases between. The CDR3 is 17 amino acids. The germline V gene encodes CDR1 MNHEY and CDR2 SVGEGT.

Ten or more counts support this clonotype. The chain carries TRBV6-1 and TRBJ1-1, with D perhaps TRBD1 (5 bases). CDR3 length equals 14 residues. Per germline, CDR1 MNHNS and CDR2 SASEGT. V was trimmed by 7 bases and J by 1 base, leaving 13 bases between them. The CDR3 DNA reads as TGTGCCAGCAACTTAGACAGAACGAACACTGAAGCTTTCTTT. Encoded protein: CASNLDRTNTEAFF.

V gene TRBV4-2 combines with J gene TRBJ2-2; no clear D. Deletions cut 0 bases from V and 6 bases from J, with 11 bases between. Looked up from germline, CDR1 is LGHNA and CDR2 is YNFKEQ. The length of the CDR3 is 15 residues. DNA for the CDR3: TGTGCCAGCAGCCAAGAGTGGCAGGCCCCCGGGGAGCTGTTTTTT. Protein sequence: CASSQEWQAPGELFF.

This clonotype was observed many times. The genes are TRBV2 and TRBJ1-5; 9 bases line up with TRBD1. With V trimmed by 9 bases and J by 6 bases, 9 bases remained unmatched. Germline loops: CDR1 SNHLY, CDR2 FYNNEI. This CDR3 has 14 amino acids. Here the CDR3 DNA reads TGTGCCAGTTCGGACAGGGGAATTCCTCAGCCCCAGCATTTT. This gives the protein CASSDRGIPQPQHF.

The table lists this clonotype with many counts. The V gene is TRBV7-8, the J gene TRBJ1-5; D unclear. The CDR3 loop spans 15 amino acids. Germline lookup yields CDR1 SGHVS and CDR2 FQNEAQ. V lost 6 bases, J lost 3 bases, and 15 bases lay in between. In DNA form, the CDR3 reads TGTGCCAGCAGTTCCGATCGCGGGAACAATCAGCCCCAGCATTTT. This gives the protein CASSSDRGNNQPQHF. Complete variable domain (other parts from reference TRBV7-8 and TRBJ1-5): GAGVSQSPRYKVAKRGQDVALRCDPISGHVSLFWYQQALGQGPEFLTYFQNEAQLDKSGLPSDRFFAERPEGSVSTLKIQRTQQEDSAVYLCASSSDRGNNQPQHFGDGTRLSIL.

With regard to this clonotype: Its ends do not fully match the called genes, so a read error is possible. The chain couples TRBV15 to TRBJ1-4; D remains unclear. This CDR3 contains 15 residues. Germline assignment: CDR1 LNHNV and CDR2 YYDKDF (reference sequence). CDR3 nucleotides: TGTGCCACCAGCAGATTTGCAGCAACTAATGAAGAACTGTTTTTT. This translates into CATSRFAATNEELFF. Drawing the rest from reference TRBV15 and TRBJ1-4, the complete variable domain is DAMVIQNPRYQVTQFGKPVTLSCSQTLNHNVMYWYQQKSSQAPKLLFHYYDKDFNNEADTPDNFQSRRPNTSFCFLDIRSPGLGDTAMYLCATSRFAATNEELFFGSGTQLSVL.

This clonotype was detected many times. The chain has TRBV25-1 and TRBJ2-2, with D possibly TRBD1 on 5 matching bases. This CDR3 is built from 15 residues. Germline V gene sequence: CDR1 MGHDK, CDR2 SYGVNS. Trimming removed 1 base at V and 2 bases at J, with 8 bases between. The CDR3 DNA is TGTGCCAGCAGTGAATTGCAGGGTAACACCGGGGAGCTGTTTTTT. It specifies CASSELQGNTGELFF.

Only a few counts were recorded for this clonotype. The chain joins TRBV28 to TRBJ1-5; D remains ambiguous. The length of the CDR3 is 13 residues. The V gene's germline CDR1 is MDHEN and CDR2 SYDVKM. Trimming removed 6 bases from V and 7 bases from J, with 13 bases in between. The CDR3 loop reads CASRRVFGQPQHF. CDR3 nucleotides: TGTGCCAGCAGACGTGTTTTTGGGCAGCCCCAGCATTTT. The complete variable domain, with remaining parts taken from reference TRBV28 and TRBJ1-5, reads DVKVTQSSRYLVKRTGEKVFLECVQDMDHENMFWYRQDPGLGLRLIYFSYDVKMKEKGDIPEGYSVSREKKERFSLILESASTNQTSMYLCASRRVFGQPQHFGDGTRLSIL.

The J gene is TRBJ2-1, the V gene TRBV11-2; possible D gene TRBD2, 6 bases. The CDR3 runs 17 residues. V lost 5 bases, J lost 0 bases, and 17 bases lay in between. Germline V gene data show CDR1 as SGHAT and CDR2 as FQNNGV. The CDR3, as DNA: TGTGCCAGCAGCGGCAGAAGACGGGGGAGCTCCTACAATGAGCAGTTCTTC. It encodes CASSGRRRGSSYNEQFF. Looking up the rest from reference TRBV11-2 and TRBJ2-1 gives the full variable domain: EAGVAQSPRYKIIEKRQSVAFWCNPISGHATLYWYQQILGQGPKLLIQFQNNGVVDDSQLPKDRFSAERLKGVDSTLKIQPAKLEDSAVYLCASSGRRRGSSYNEQFFGPGTRLTVL.

This clonotype came up many times. The chain combines TRBV6-2 or TRBV6-3 with TRBJ2-6, with D hard to call. V was trimmed by 5 bases and J by 4 bases, leaving 9 bases between them. The CDR3 consists of 14 residues. CDR1 and CDR2 (germline): MNHEY, SVGEGT. CDR3 sequence (DNA): TGTGCCAGCAGTATGGGTGCCGGGGCCAACGTCCTGACTTTC. It encodes CASSMGAGANVLTF.

At least ten counts were recorded for this clonotype. This rearrangement joins TRBV10-3 to TRBJ1-1, with TRBD1 identical over 11 bases. The CDR3 contains 14 residues. Germline V lookup: CDR1 ENHRY, CDR2 SYGVKD. V shed 7 bases and J 3 bases; nucleotides not matched to a gene: 4. DNA for the CDR3: TGTGCCATCAATGGGGACAGGGGGGACACTGAAGCTTTCTTT. Translating gives CAINGDRGDTEAFF.

This clonotype was seen more than once but under ten times. The chain employs TRBV7-9 and TRBJ2-2; D is undetermined. V lost 3 bases and J 3 bases, leaving 17 bases between the germline ends. The CDR3 extends over 17 amino acids. CDR1 is SEHNR and CDR2 is FQNEAQ in the germline V gene (reference sequence). The CDR3 spells CASSFGRGRGDTGELFF. CDR3 DNA sequence: TGTGCCAGCAGCTTCGGTCGTGGTCGCGGAGACACCGGGGAGCTGTTTTTT.

In its sample, this clonotype was seen a few times. The V call is TRBV29-1, the J call TRBJ1-2; D might be TRBD1 (6 bases). CDR1 SQVTM and CDR2 ANQGSEA come from the germline V gene. This CDR3 is built from 13 residues. V was pared by 3 bases and J by 5 bases, with 13 bases between. CDR3 sequence: CSVEDTGLYGYTF. DNA of the CDR3: TGCAGCGTTGAGGACACAGGGCTTTATGGCTACACCTTC.

The chain uses TRBV30 and TRBJ2-5, with a weak D call TRBD2 (5 bases). This CDR3 region has 12 residues. V was trimmed by 0 bases and J by 12 bases, leaving 14 bases between them. The germline CDR1 and CDR2 sequences are GTSNPN and SVGIG (reference sequence). The CDR3 reads CAWSVVGNREYF. CDR3 sequence (DNA): TGTGCCTGGAGTGTTGTCGGGAACCGGGAGTACTTC.

Only a few counts were recorded for this clonotype. This sequence joins TRBV12-3 or TRBV12-4 and TRBJ2-2; 9 bases are a match to TRBD2. The CDR3 has 17 residues. V was clipped by 1 base and J by 3 bases; unmatched bases: 6. CDR3 DNA sequence: TGTGCCAGCAGTTTAGAAGCGCGGGGGGGGGACACCGGGGAGCTGTTTTTT. Protein product: CASSLEARGGDTGELFF.

This clonotype has ten or more counts. The chain employs TRBV20-1 and TRBJ2-5; D not resolved. The CDR3 is 11 residues long. Germline CDR1 and CDR2: DFQATT and SNEGSKA (reference sequence). V dropped 6 bases and J dropped 4 bases, with 9 bases sitting between them. The CDR3 bases are TGCAGTGCCCTGACCGGAGAGACCCAGTACTTC. Translated, it gives CSALTGETQYF.

A word on this clonotype: Since a much larger clone is just one base distant, this may be a read error. V gene TRBV11-2 combines with J gene TRBJ2-1; 10 bases line up with TRBD2. Germline V gives CDR1 SGHAT, CDR2 FQNNGV. This CDR3 region has 17 residues. The chain's CDR3 is CASSLGTSGGSYNEKFF. The CDR3 coding sequence is TGTGCCAGCAGCTTAGGGACTAGCGGCGGCTCCTACAATGAGAAGTTCTTC.

There are a few counts of this clonotype. The chain joins TRBV6-1 to TRBJ1-2; D perhaps matches TRBD1 (6 bases). This CDR3 has 14 amino acids. Germline loops: CDR1 MNHNS, CDR2 SASEGT. Deletions cut 5 bases from V and 4 bases from J, with 14 bases between. The CDR3 sequence is CASSPRQAPYGYTF. The CDR3 DNA follows: TGTGCCAGCAGTCCCAGACAGGCACCCTATGGCTACACCTTC.

This clonotype was found many times. The chain carries TRBV14 and TRBJ2-1; 11 positions match TRBD2. The CDR3 covers 16 residues. Trimming took 3 bases from V and 4 from J; bases not matched to a gene: 5. Germline CDR1 is SGHDN and CDR2 is FVKESK. CDR3 coding DNA: TGTGCCAGCAGCCATAGCGGGAGGGTGTCATACAATGAGCAGTTCTTC. This gives the protein CASSHSGRVSYNEQFF.

This clonotype was seen repeatedly, ten times or more. The chain carries TRBV11-2 and TRBJ2-1; 9 positions agree with TRBD2. There are 18 residues in the CDR3. V trimming: 1 base; J trimming: 2 bases; junction bases outside the gene matches: 9. Germline CDR1 and CDR2: SGHAT and FQNNGV. The CDR3 DNA reads TGTGCCAGCAGCTTAGGCAATAGCGGGAGTGCTACCTACAATGAGCAGTTCTTC. The encoded protein is CASSLGNSGSATYNEQFF. The full variable domain, completed using reference TRBV11-2 and TRBJ2-1, is EAGVAQSPRYKIIEKRQSVAFWCNPISGHATLYWYQQILGQGPKLLIQFQNNGVVDDSQLPKDRFSAERLKGVDSTLKIQPAKLEDSAVYLCASSLGNSGSATYNEQFFGPGTRLTVL.

This clonotype has a count of ten or more. The chain employs TRBV7-2 and TRBJ2-2; D unresolved. Trimming cost V 11 bases and J 2 bases, with 15 bases left between them. CDR1 and CDR2 from the germline V gene are SGHTA and FQGNSA. CDR3 length: 14 residues. The CDR3 coding sequence is TGTGCCTTACAAAGTCTGGGAAACACCGGGGAGCTGTTTTTT. Its protein product is CALQSLGNTGELFF.

In its sample, this clonotype was seen a few times. The V and J genes are TRBV20-1 and TRBJ2-1, with 7 bases that match TRBD2. Germline V lookup: CDR1 DFQATT, CDR2 SNEGSKA (reference sequence). This CDR3 comprises 14 residues. Trimming at V came to 5 bases and at J to 5 bases, leaving 9 bases not matched to a gene. CDR3 in amino acids: CSAAGALADNEQFF. In DNA, the CDR3 is TGCAGTGCTGCCGGAGCCCTAGCGGACAATGAGCAGTTCTTC.

A note on this clonotype: A much larger clone sits a single nucleotide away, making a read error possible. The chain has TRBV15 and TRBJ1-2; no clear D. Germline V gene lookup returns CDR1 LNHNV and CDR2 YYDKDF (reference sequence). The CDR3 contains 14 residues. The CDR3 coding sequence is TGTGCCACCAGCGGAGAAGGGAGCTACTATGGCTACACCTTC. Translating it yields CATSGEGSYYGYTF. The whole variable domain, filled in from reference TRBV15 and TRBJ1-2, reads DAMVIQNPRYQVTQFGKPVTLSCSQTLNHNVMYWYQQKSSQAPKLLFHYYDKDFNNEADTPDNFQSRRPNTSFCFLDIRSPGLGDTAMYLCATSGEGSYYGYTFGSGTRLTVV.